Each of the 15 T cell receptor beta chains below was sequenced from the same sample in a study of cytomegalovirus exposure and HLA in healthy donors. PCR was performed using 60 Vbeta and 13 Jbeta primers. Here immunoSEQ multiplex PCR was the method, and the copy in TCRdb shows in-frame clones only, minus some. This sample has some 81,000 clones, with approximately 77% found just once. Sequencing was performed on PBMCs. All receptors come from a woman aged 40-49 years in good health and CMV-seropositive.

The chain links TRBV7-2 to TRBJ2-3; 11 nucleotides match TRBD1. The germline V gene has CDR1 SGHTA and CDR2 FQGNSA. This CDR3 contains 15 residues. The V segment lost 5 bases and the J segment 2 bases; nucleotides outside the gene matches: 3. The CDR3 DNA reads TGTGCCAGCAGCGGAGGACAGGGGGCCACAGATACGCAGTATTTT. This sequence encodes CASSGGQGATDTQYF. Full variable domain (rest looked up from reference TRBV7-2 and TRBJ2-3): GAGVSQSPSNKVTEKGKDVELRCDPISGHTALYWYRQSLGQGLEFLIYFQGNSAPDKSGLPSDRFSAERTGGSVSTLTIQRTQQEDSAVYLCASSGGQGATDTQYFGPGTRLTVL.

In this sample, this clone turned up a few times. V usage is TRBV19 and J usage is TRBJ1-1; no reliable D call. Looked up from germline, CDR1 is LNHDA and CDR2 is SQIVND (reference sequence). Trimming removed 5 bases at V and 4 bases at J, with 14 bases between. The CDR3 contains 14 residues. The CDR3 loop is CASSPVLRGTEAFF. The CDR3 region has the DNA TGTGCCAGTAGTCCAGTCCTTCGGGGCACTGAAGCTTTCTTT.

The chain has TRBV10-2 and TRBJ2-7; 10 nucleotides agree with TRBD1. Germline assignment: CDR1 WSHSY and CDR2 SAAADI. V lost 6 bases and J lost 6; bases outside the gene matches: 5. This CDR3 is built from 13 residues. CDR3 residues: CASRAGTGAEQYF. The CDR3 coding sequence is TGCGCCAGCAGAGCCGGGACAGGGGCCGAGCAGTACTTC.

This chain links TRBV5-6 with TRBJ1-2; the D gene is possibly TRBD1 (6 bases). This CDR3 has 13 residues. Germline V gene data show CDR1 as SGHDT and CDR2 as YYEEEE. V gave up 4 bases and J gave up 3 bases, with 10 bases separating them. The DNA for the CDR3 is TGTGCCAGCAGCCCCTACAGGGACTATGGCTACACCTTC. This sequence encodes CASSPYRDYGYTF.

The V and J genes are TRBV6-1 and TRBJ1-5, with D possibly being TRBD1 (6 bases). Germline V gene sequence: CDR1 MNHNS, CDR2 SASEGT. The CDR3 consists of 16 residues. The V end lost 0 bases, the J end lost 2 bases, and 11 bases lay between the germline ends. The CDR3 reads CASSEARGLRNQPQHF. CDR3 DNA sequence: TGTGCCAGCAGTGAAGCGCGGGGGCTCCGCAATCAGCCCCAGCATTTT.

The CDR3 loop is CAWWLGGPGELFF. The DNA of the CDR3 is TGTGCCTGGTGGTTAGGGGGCCCCGGGGAGCTGTTTTTT. V usage is TRBV30 and J usage is TRBJ2-2; 7 bases match TRBD1. Germline CDR1 GTSNPN, CDR2 SVGIG (reference sequence). CDR3 length: 13 amino acids. V lost 5 bases to trimming and J lost 6 bases; unmatched junction nucleotides: 6.

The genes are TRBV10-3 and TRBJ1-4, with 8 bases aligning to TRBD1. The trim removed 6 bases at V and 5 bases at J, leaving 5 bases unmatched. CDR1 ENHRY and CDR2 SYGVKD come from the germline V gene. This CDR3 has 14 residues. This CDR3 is CAISPGGSNEKLFF. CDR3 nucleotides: TGTGCCATCAGCCCAGGGGGCTCAAATGAAAAACTGTTTTTT.

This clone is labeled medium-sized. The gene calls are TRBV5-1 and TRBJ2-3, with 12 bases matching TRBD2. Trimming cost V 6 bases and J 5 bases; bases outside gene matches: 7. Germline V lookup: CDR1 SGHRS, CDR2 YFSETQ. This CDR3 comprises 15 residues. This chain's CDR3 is CASKRTSGVGDTQYF. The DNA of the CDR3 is TGCGCCAGCAAGAGGACTAGCGGGGTTGGAGATACGCAGTATTTT.

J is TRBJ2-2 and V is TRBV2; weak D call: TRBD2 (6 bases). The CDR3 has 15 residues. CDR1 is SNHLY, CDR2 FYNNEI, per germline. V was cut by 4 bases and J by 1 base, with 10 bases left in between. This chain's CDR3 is CASSGTGGNTGELFF. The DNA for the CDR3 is TGTGCCAGCAGTGGTACCGGGGGGAACACCGGGGAGCTGTTTTTT.

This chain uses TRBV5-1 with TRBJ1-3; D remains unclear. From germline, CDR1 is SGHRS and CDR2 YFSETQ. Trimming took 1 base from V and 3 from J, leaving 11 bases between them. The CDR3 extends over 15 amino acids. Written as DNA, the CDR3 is TGCGCCAGCAGCTTGTCCCCAGAAAATGGAAACACCATATATTTT. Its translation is CASSLSPENGNTIYF. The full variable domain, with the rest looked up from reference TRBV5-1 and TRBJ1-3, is KAGVTQTPRYLIKTRGQQVTLSCSPISGHRSVSWYQQTPGQGLQFLFEYFSETQRNKGNFPGRFSGRQFSNSRSEMNVSTLELGDSALYLCASSLSPENGNTIYFGEGSWLTVV.

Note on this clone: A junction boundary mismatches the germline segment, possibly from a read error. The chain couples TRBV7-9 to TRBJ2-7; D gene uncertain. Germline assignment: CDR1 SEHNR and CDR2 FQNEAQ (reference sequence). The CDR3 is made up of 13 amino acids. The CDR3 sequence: CASSLISGAEEYF. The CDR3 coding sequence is TGTGCCAGCAGCTTAATTAGTGGCGCCGAGGAGTACTTC.

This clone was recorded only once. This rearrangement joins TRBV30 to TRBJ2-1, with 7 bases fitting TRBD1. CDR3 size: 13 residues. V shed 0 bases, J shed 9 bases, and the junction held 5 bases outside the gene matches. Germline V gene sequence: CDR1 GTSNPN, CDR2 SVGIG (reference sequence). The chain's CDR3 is CAWSVVAGGEQFF. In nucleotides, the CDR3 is TGTGCCTGGAGTGTAGTGGCAGGGGGTGAGCAGTTCTTC.

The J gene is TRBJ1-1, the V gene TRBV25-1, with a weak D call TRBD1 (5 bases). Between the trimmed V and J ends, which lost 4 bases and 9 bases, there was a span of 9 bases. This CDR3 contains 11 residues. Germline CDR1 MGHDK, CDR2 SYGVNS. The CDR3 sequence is CASSGGRQAFF. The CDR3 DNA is TGTGCCAGCAGTGGGGGGAGGCAAGCTTTCTTT.

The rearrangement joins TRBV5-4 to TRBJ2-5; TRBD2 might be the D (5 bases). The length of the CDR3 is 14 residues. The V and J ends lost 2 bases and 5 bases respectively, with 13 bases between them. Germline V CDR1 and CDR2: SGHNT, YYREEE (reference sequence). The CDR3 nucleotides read TGTGCCAGCAGCTTCCGGGAACCCATCGAGACCCAGTACTTC. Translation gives CASSFREPIETQYF.

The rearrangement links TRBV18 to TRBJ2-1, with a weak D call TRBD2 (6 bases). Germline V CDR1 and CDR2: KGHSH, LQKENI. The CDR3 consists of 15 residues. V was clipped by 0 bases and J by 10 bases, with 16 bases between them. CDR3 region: CASSPPITTSSEQFF. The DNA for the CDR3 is TGTGCCAGCTCACCACCTATAACTACTAGCTCGGAGCAGTTCTTC.